The 15 T cell receptor beta chains below come from one sample, sequenced in a study of cytomegalovirus exposure and HLA in healthy donors. Use of 60 Vbeta and 13 Jbeta primers characterized the PCR. Only in-frame clones appear in the TCRdb table, and some are missing; sequencing was by immunoSEQ multiplex PCR. The sample holds about 130,000 clones; 81% are singletons and the top ten take about 3.9%. The sequencing sample was made of PBMCs. These receptors were obtained from a man younger than 35 in good health and CMV-seropositive.

Only a few counts were recorded for this clone. The V call is TRBV19, the J call TRBJ2-2, with D maybe TRBD2 (5 bases). This CDR3 has 15 amino acids. V gave up 4 bases and J gave up 1 base, with 10 bases separating them. The germline V gene encodes CDR1 LNHDA and CDR2 SQIVND (reference sequence). DNA of the CDR3: TGTGCCAGTAGTAGGACTCACGGGAACACCGGGGAGCTGTTTTTT. Translated: CASSRTHGNTGELFF.

The DNA for the CDR3 is TGTGCCAGCAGTCTGGGGGGGGGCTTTGACTATGGCTACACCTTC. This codes for CASSLGGGFDYGYTF. The rearrangement links TRBV27 to TRBJ1-2; a weak D match, TRBD1 (6 bases). Trimming left V 5 bases short and J 3 bases short, with 16 bases between. Germline V gene sequence: CDR1 MNHEY, CDR2 SMNVEV (reference sequence). CDR3 size: 15 residues.

This clone was observed once. V gene TRBV19 combines with J gene TRBJ1-5, with 9 bases lining up with TRBD1. The CDR3 covers 15 residues. The germline CDR1 and CDR2 sequences are LNHDA and SQIVND (reference sequence). The V and J ends lost 6 bases and 3 bases, in that order; junction bases with no gene match: 6. DNA for the CDR3: TGTGCCAGTAGCTCCGGGACAGGGACCAATCAGCCCCAGCATTTT. Its translation is CASSSGTGTNQPQHF.

The rearrangement uses TRBV30 and TRBJ1-2; D remains ambiguous. Trimming shortened V by 4 bases and J by 9 bases, and 18 bases separated the two germline ends. The germline V gene has CDR1 GTSNPN and CDR2 SVGIG (reference sequence). The CDR3 spans 13 residues. The CDR3 region is CAWTLLPEMSYTF. The CDR3 nucleotides are TGTGCCTGGACCTTACTCCCTGAGATGAGCTACACCTTC. Full variable domain (missing parts from reference TRBV30 and TRBJ1-2): SQTIHQWPATLVQPVGSPLSLECTVEGTSNPNLYWYRQAAGRGLQLLFYSVGIGQISSEVPQNLSASRPQDRQFILSSKKLLLSDSGFYLCAWTLLPEMSYTFGSGTRLTVV.

The rearrangement links TRBV7-2 to TRBJ1-1; 7 bases align to TRBD1. Unmatched junction bases numbered 10, after V lost 1 base and J lost 8 bases. CDR1 SGHTA and CDR2 FQGNSA come from the germline V gene. There are 15 residues in the CDR3. The DNA for the CDR3 is TGTGCCAGCAGCTTAGTATCGGTGGAGGGACAGGAAGCTTTCTTT. Translating gives CASSLVSVEGQEAFF.

This rearrangement joins TRBV5-1 to TRBJ1-1; 9 positions agree with TRBD1. The junction had 4 bases not matched to a gene; V was cut back by 5 bases and J by 5 bases. The CDR3 is made up of 13 amino acids. CDR1 SGHRS and CDR2 YFSETQ come from the germline V gene. CDR3 sequence reads: CASSPDRGTEAFF. The CDR3 DNA sequence: TGCGCCAGCAGTCCTGACAGGGGGACTGAAGCTTTCTTT.

The gene calls are TRBV11-2 and TRBJ1-3; D not certain. CDR3 length: 16 amino acids. Germline V gene data show CDR1 as SGHAT and CDR2 as FQNNGV. The ends were cut back, 4 bases at V and 0 bases at J, with 13 bases in the middle. The CDR3 coding sequence is TGTGCCAGCAGCTCCCTAGCCTCATTCTCTGGAAACACCATATATTTT. Translated: CASSSLASFSGNTIYF.

The chain employs TRBV7-6 and TRBJ2-1; D remains ambiguous. This CDR3 has 15 amino acids. Trimming cost V 4 bases and J 0 bases, with 10 bases left between them. The germline CDR1 and CDR2 sequences are SGHVS and FNYEAQ. The CDR3 reads CASSSSQNSYNEQFF. The CDR3 DNA sequence: TGTGCCAGCAGCTCCAGTCAGAACTCCTACAATGAGCAGTTCTTC.

In this sample, this clone turned up a few times. This chain connects TRBV30 to TRBJ2-1, with 8 bases fitting TRBD1. V trimming: 7 bases; J trimming: 6 bases; junction bases outside the gene matches: 5. Germline CDR1 is GTSNPN and CDR2 is SVGIG (reference sequence). The CDR3 runs to 12 residues. CDR3 region: CASDRVLNEQFF. In nucleotides, the CDR3 is TGTGCCTCGGACAGGGTTCTCAATGAGCAGTTCTTC.

The chain recombines TRBV19 with TRBJ1-1, with 7 bases that match TRBD1. The CDR3 sequence is 13 residues long. Looked up from germline, CDR1 is LNHDA and CDR2 is SQIVND (reference sequence). V lost 4 bases and J lost 7; bases outside the gene matches: 6. The CDR3 spells CASSTHRQGEAFF. In nucleotides, the CDR3 is TGTGCCAGTAGTACTCACCGACAGGGTGAAGCTTTCTTT.

Only a few counts were recorded for this clone. The V and J genes are TRBV4-3 and TRBJ1-2; 10 bases are a match to TRBD1. Looked up from germline, CDR1 is LGHNA and CDR2 is YSLEER. The CDR3 extends over 14 amino acids. V dropped 3 bases and J dropped 5; count of bases not matched to a gene: 3. This CDR3 reads CASSQGQGSYGYTF. As DNA, the CDR3 is TGCGCCAGCAGCCAGGGACAGGGGTCTTATGGCTACACCTTC.

This rearrangement joins TRBV19 to TRBJ1-6; D is uncertain. CDR3 length equals 17 residues. CDR1 and CDR2 from the germline V gene are LNHDA and SQIVND (reference sequence). Between the trimmed V and J ends, which lost 3 bases and 8 bases, there was a span of 20 bases. The CDR3 DNA follows: TGTGCCAGTAGTATGATTCTCGGGTCCAGGCGGGATTCACCCCTCCACTTT. It encodes CASSMILGSRRDSPLHF. Looking up the rest from reference TRBV19 and TRBJ1-6 gives the full variable domain: DGGITQSPKYLFRKEGQNVTLSCEQNLNHDAMYWYRQDPGQGLRLIYYSQIVNDFQKGDIAEGYSVSREKKESFPLTVTSAQKNPTAFYLCASSMILGSRRDSPLHFGNGTRLTVT.

The gene calls are TRBV5-5 and TRBJ1-5, with D possibly matching TRBD1 (5 bases). V lost 0 bases and J 7 bases, leaving 8 bases between the germline ends. The CDR3 is 13 amino acids. CDR1 SGHKS and CDR2 YYEKEE come from the germline V gene (reference sequence). CDR3 coding DNA: TGTGCCAGCAGCTTGGCAGCAGGGCAGCCCCAGCATTTT. It encodes CASSLAAGQPQHF.

The rearrangement uses TRBV19 and TRBJ1-5; TRBD1 might be the D (6 bases). Trimming pared 5 bases from V and 3 bases from J, leaving 14 bases between. This CDR3 has 15 amino acids. From germline, CDR1 is LNHDA and CDR2 SQIVND (reference sequence). The CDR3 is CASSVDGDNNQPQHF. The CDR3 DNA follows: TGTGCCAGTAGTGTCGATGGGGACAACAATCAGCCCCAGCATTTT.

The V and J genes are TRBV7-6 and TRBJ2-1, with D unresolved. CDR1 and CDR2 (germline): SGHVS, FNYEAQ. With 4 bases removed from V and 4 bases from J, the gap between germline ends came to 8 bases. The CDR3 runs 13 residues. This CDR3 is CASSSARYNEQFF. The CDR3 nucleotides read TGTGCCAGCAGCTCGGCTAGATACAATGAGCAGTTCTTC.